Presented here are 13 T cell receptor beta chains from one specimen sequenced in a study of T cell responses to AZD1222 COVID-19 vaccine. Produced via immunoSEQ multiplex PCR; TCRdb's table is partial and in-frame only. The sample has 140,000 or so clones, around 90% seen once; the top ten hold roughly 5.2%. The starting material was peripheral blood, obtained 28 days after the second dose of the MenACWY control vaccine. Source of these receptors: an adult who received the MenACWY meningococcal vaccine as a control.

The chain links TRBV14 to TRBJ2-3, with 10 bases lining up with TRBD1. CDR3 length: 19 amino acids. Germline V gene data show CDR1 as SGHDN and CDR2 as FVKESK. The junction had 15 bases not matched to a gene; V was cut back by 4 bases and J by 2 bases. CDR3: CASSLFGTGANTITDTQYF. The DNA for the CDR3 is TGTGCCAGCAGCCTTTTTGGGACAGGGGCCAACACAATCACAGATACGCAGTATTTT.

The V call is TRBV12-5, the J call TRBJ1-1, with D perhaps matching TRBD1 (6 bases). The V gene's germline CDR1 is LGHNT and CDR2 FRNRAP. This CDR3 has 15 amino acids. Trimming stripped 4 bases from V and 1 base from J, with 13 bases between. The CDR3 coding sequence is TGTGCTAGTGGTTCCCCAAAGGGGGGGAACACTGAAGCTTTCTTT. Residues: CASGSPKGGNTEAFF.

This clone was seen only once. CDR3 in DNA: TGCGCCAGCAGCCAAGTATTGGTGACCGGGCAGTTCTTC. This translates into CASSQVLVTGQFF. The chain carries TRBV4-3 and TRBJ2-1; no clear D. The CDR3 contains 13 residues. V shed 1 base and J shed 12 bases, with 13 bases lying between them. Looked up from germline, CDR1 is LGHNA and CDR2 is YSLEER.

The chain joins TRBV7-9 to TRBJ1-1; D unresolved. Germline V gene lookup returns CDR1 SEHNR and CDR2 FQNEAQ (reference sequence). The CDR3 has 11 amino acids. The V and J ends lost 8 bases and 5 bases respectively, with 9 bases between them. The CDR3 region has the DNA TGTGCCAGCGCATCTCGAACTGAAGCTTTCTTT. This translates into CASASRTEAFF.

The gene calls are TRBV19 and TRBJ1-6; D gene uncertain. The CDR3 sequence is 13 residues long. From germline, CDR1 is LNHDA and CDR2 SQIVND (reference sequence). V was trimmed by 0 bases and J by 7 bases, leaving 4 bases between them. CDR3 loop: CASSIDGNSPLHF. The CDR3 DNA reads TGTGCCAGTAGTATAGATGGGAATTCACCCCTCCACTTT.

This clone was seen only once. The CDR3 DNA follows: TGTGCCAGCAGCCGGACAGGGGTCTACGAGCAGTACTTC. This gives the protein CASSRTGVYEQYF. This chain connects TRBV6-5 to TRBJ2-7; 9 bases fit TRBD1. Looked up from germline, CDR1 is MNHEY and CDR2 is SVGAGI. CDR3 length: 13 residues. V lost 6 bases and J lost 3; bases outside the gene matches: 3.

V gene TRBV7-2 combines with J gene TRBJ2-7, with 9 bases that match TRBD2. Trimming cost V 4 bases and J 9 bases; bases outside gene matches: 19. Germline V gene sequence: CDR1 SGHTA, CDR2 FQGNSA. This CDR3 spans 17 amino acids. The CDR3 DNA follows: TGTGCCAGCAGCTCGGACCGAGGGCTAGCGGGGATTGCCCGGCAGTACTTC. Translation: CASSSDRGLAGIARQYF. Together with reference TRBV7-2 and TRBJ2-7, the CDR3 gives the full variable domain: GAGVSQSPSNKVTEKGKDVELRCDPISGHTALYWYRQSLGQGLEFLIYFQGNSAPDKSGLPSDRFSAERTGGSVSTLTIQRTQQEDSAVYLCASSSDRGLAGIARQYFGPGTRLTVT.

The rearrangement uses TRBV29-1 and TRBJ2-7, with 7 bases matching TRBD1. In germline, CDR1 is SQVTM, CDR2 ANQGSEA. V gave up 5 bases and J gave up 4 bases; unmatched junction bases: 5. This CDR3 has 12 amino acids. CDR3 residues: CSVYDRVYEQYF. CDR3 nucleotide sequence: TGCAGCGTTTATGACAGGGTATACGAGCAGTACTTC.

The gene calls are TRBV29-1 and TRBJ1-5; possibly TRBD1 for D (5 bases). V lost 8 bases, J lost 0 bases, and 23 bases lay in between. The CDR3 covers 17 residues. Germline assignment: CDR1 SQVTM and CDR2 ANQGSEA. CDR3: CSRGTRPAGYSNQPQHF. In DNA form, the CDR3 reads TGCAGCAGGGGAACAAGACCCGCGGGTTATAGCAATCAGCCCCAGCATTTT.

CDR3 nucleotide sequence: TGTGCCAGCAGTTACGTCCAGGGGGGCGGGTGGACTGAAGCTTTCTTT. It specifies CASSYVQGGGWTEAFF. This chain joins TRBV6-5 and TRBJ1-1, with 7 bases matching TRBD1. The CDR3 runs 16 residues. Germline loops: CDR1 MNHEY, CDR2 SVGAGI. V lost 2 bases and J lost 5; bases outside the gene matches: 11.

V usage is TRBV5-1 and J usage is TRBJ2-5; 9 nucleotides agree with TRBD1. V trimming: 1 base; J trimming: 5 bases; junction bases outside the gene matches: 3. Germline CDR1 reads SGHRS; CDR2 reads YFSETQ. This CDR3 has 14 amino acids. For the CDR3, the DNA is TGCGCCAGCAGCTTGTGGGGACAGGGCGAGACCCAGTACTTC. It encodes CASSLWGQGETQYF.

This clone was detected once. V and J are TRBV6-5 and TRBJ1-1; tentative D call: TRBD1 (5 bases). With 7 bases removed from V and 5 bases from J, the gap between germline ends came to 11 bases. This CDR3 has 12 residues. In germline, CDR1 is MNHEY, CDR2 SVGAGI. DNA of the CDR3: TGTGCCAGCAATACCAGGGAAACTGAAGCTTTCTTT. As protein: CASNTRETEAFF.

The V gene is TRBV30, the J gene TRBJ1-5; 7 nucleotides line up with TRBD1. The ends lost 5 bases at V and 6 bases at J; junction bases unmatched: 4. The CDR3 has 12 residues. In germline, CDR1 is GTSNPN, CDR2 SVGIG (reference sequence). The CDR3 DNA reads as TGTGCCTGGGGCACAGGGGCTCAGCCCCAGCATTTT. Its protein product is CAWGTGAQPQHF.